This T cell receptor beta chain appears in the sequencing data of a study of regulatory T cells in long-lasting Graves disease. The time point is: persistent/refractory GD, antithyroid drugs over 5 years with positive TRAb. PBMCs were the source of the RNA used for TCR sequencing. The patients were drawn from one endocrinology department in Xi'an, China. This clonotype showed up just a few times. To make TCR beta libraries, researchers used iRepertoire HTBI primers and Arm-PCR of CDR3 regions. Each CDR3 protein gets one entry after TCRdb re-called the multiplex PCR reads with MiXCR. The top ten clones hold around 26% of a sample with under 450,000 distinct CDR3 sequences, about 20% of them seen once. This CDR3 has 14 residues. The V gene's germline CDR1 is MDHEN and CDR2 SYDVKM. J gave up 8 bases and V 7 bases, and 13 bases lay outside the gene matches.

The V gene is TRBV28, the J gene TRBJ1-2, with 7 bases aligning to TRBD1. Sample: peripheral blood mononuclear cells (PBMCs), taken when the disease was refractory, from a patient treated with antithyroid drugs. The receptor comes from a female donor with Graves disease. This chain's CDR3 is CASTYQTGTEGYTF. The CDR3 DNA is TGTGCCAGCACCTATCAGACAGGGACGGAGGGCTACACCTTC.